This T cell receptor (beta chain) came from a study of blood T cell repertoires in COVID-19. Across the study: The United States, Italy and Spain were the sources of the acute and convalescent COVID-19 samples. Nucleic acid was either cDNA or gDNA, and it came from T cells, B-cell-depleted T cells, or PBMCs.

Trimming stripped 0 bases from V and 5 bases from J, with 16 bases between. Germline V CDR1 and CDR2: LGHNA, YNFKEQ. This CDR3 has 16 amino acids. Assay used: immunoSEQ multiplex PCR; TCRdb lists only in-frame clones, some missing. The sample includes roughly 150,000 clones, about 86% of them seen just once. This clone was recorded once. V is TRBV4-2 and J is TRBJ1-1, with D maybe TRBD1 (6 bases). Specimen: peripheral blood. This TCR was recovered from a woman aged 70 to 79 who had recovered from COVID-19. CDR3 DNA: TGTGCCAGCAGCCAAGAGGGGGCGGGGGCGAGAACTGAAGCTTTCTTT. It codes for CASSQEGAGARTEAFF.